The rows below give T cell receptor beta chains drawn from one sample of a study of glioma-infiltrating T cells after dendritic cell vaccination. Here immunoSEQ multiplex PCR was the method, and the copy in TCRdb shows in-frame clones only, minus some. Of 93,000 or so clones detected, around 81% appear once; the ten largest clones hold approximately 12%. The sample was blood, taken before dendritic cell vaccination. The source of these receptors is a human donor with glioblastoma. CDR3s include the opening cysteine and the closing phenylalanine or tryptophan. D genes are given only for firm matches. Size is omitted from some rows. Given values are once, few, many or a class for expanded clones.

CDR3: CSAGGGQGLGNTEAFF
DNA: TGCAGCGCTGGGGGGGGGCAGGGGCTAGGGAACACTGAAGCTTTCTTT
V: TRBV29-1
J: TRBJ1-1
size: -
D: -

CDR3: CASSPISNIGNTIYF
DNA: TGTGCCAGCTCACCTATCAGTAATATTGGAAACACCATATATTTT
V: TRBV18
J: TRBJ1-3
size: -
D: -

CDR3: CASSLPTFGTSYNEQFF
DNA: TGTGCCAGCAGCTTACCCACCTTCGGGACTAGTTACAATGAGCAGTTCTTC
V: TRBV7-9
J: TRBJ2-1
size: -
D: TRBD2

CDR3: CASSRLPGGVEQYF
DNA: TGTGCCAGCAGTCGCCTACCGGGGGGAGTCGAGCAGTACTTC
V: TRBV6-5
J: TRBJ2-7
size: -
D: TRBD2

CDR3: CASSPTGQGTDTQYF
DNA: TGCGCCAGCAGTCCGACGGGACAGGGCACAGATACGCAGTATTTT
V: TRBV10-1
J: TRBJ2-3
size: -
D: TRBD1

CDR3: CASRANKGQLNTEAFF
DNA: TGTGCCAGCCGGGCAAATAAAGGACAACTGAACACTGAAGCTTTCTTT
V: TRBV19
J: TRBJ1-1
size: -
D: -

CDR3: CASSAPGQLNYGYTF
DNA: TGTGCCAGCAGTGCCCCGGGACAGCTTAACTATGGCTACACCTTC
V: TRBV6-1
J: TRBJ1-2
size: -
D: TRBD1

CDR3: CASSSSGLANNEQFF
DNA: TGTGCCAGCAGCTCGTCGGGACTAGCGAACAATGAGCAGTTCTTC
V: TRBV5-6
J: TRBJ2-1
size: -
D: TRBD2

CDR3: CAWNQARNTIYF
DNA: TGTGCCTGGAATCAGGCCAGAAACACCATATATTTT
V: TRBV30
J: TRBJ1-3
size: -
D: -

CDR3: CASSDGSVRLMNTEAFF
DNA: TGTGCCAGCAGTGATGGGAGTGTCCGACTGATGAACACTGAAGCTTTCTTT
V: TRBV6-1
J: TRBJ1-1
size: -
D: -

CDR3: CASSGHISGANVLTF
DNA: TGTGCCAGCAGTGGACATATCTCTGGGGCCAACGTCCTGACTTTC
V: TRBV27
J: TRBJ2-6
size: -
D: -

CDR3: CASSEGSRETQYF
DNA: TGTGCCAGCAGTGAAGGAAGCAGGGAGACCCAGTACTTC
V: TRBV6-1
J: TRBJ2-5
size: -
D: -

CDR3: CSVEDKRGRVETQYF
DNA: TGCAGCGTTGAAGATAAGCGGGGGAGGGTAGAGACCCAGTACTTC
V: TRBV29-1
J: TRBJ2-5
size: -
D: TRBD2

CDR3: CACLTVRGGNEQYF
DNA: TGTGCCTGTTTGACGGTCAGGGGTGGAAACGAGCAGTACTTC
V: TRBV30
J: TRBJ2-7
size: -
D: -

CDR3: CASSIGTSGGADTQYF
DNA: TGTGCCAGTAGTATAGGGACTAGCGGGGGGGCAGATACGCAGTATTTT
V: TRBV19
J: TRBJ2-3
size: -
D: TRBD2

CDR3: CASSQDSPKYNEQFF
DNA: TGCGCCAGCAGCCAAGATAGCCCCAAGTACAATGAGCAGTTCTTC
V: TRBV4-1
J: TRBJ2-1
size: -
D: -

CDR3: CAWSARAAGYTF
DNA: TGTGCCTGGAGTGCCAGGGCGGCAGGCTACACCTTC
V: TRBV30
J: TRBJ1-2
size: -
D: -

CDR3: CASSYSFGGGTEAFF
DNA: TGTGCCAGCAGTTACTCGTTCGGTGGTGGCACTGAAGCTTTCTTT
V: TRBV6-5
J: TRBJ1-1
size: few
D: -

CDR3: CASSWRAGTTEAFF
DNA: TGTGCCAGCAGCTGGAGGGCCGGAACAACTGAAGCTTTCTTT
V: TRBV5-6
J: TRBJ1-1
size: -
D: -

CDR3: CASSLVQDGAFF
DNA: TGTGCCAGCAGCTTAGTACAGGATGGGGCTTTCTTT
V: TRBV7-9
J: TRBJ1-1
size: -
D: -

CDR3: CASSPRQGGIAFF
DNA: TGTGCCAGCAGCCCCCGACAGGGGGGGATCGCTTTCTTT
V: TRBV5-4
J: TRBJ1-1
size: -
D: TRBD1

CDR3: CAISIQGRNTEAFF
DNA: TGTGCCATCAGTATCCAGGGTAGGAACACTGAAGCTTTCTTT
V: TRBV10-3
J: TRBJ1-1
size: -
D: -

CDR3: CASSSSGVGFEKLFF
DNA: TGTGCCAGTAGTTCCTCAGGGGTCGGTTTTGAAAAACTGTTTTTT
V: TRBV19
J: TRBJ1-4
size: -
D: -

CDR3: CAWSPGTGHEQYF
DNA: TGTGCCTGGAGTCCCGGGACAGGTCACGAGCAGTACTTC
V: TRBV30
J: TRBJ2-7
size: -
D: TRBD1

CDR3: CASGGGAFNEQFF
DNA: TGCGCCAGCGGCGGGGGGGCCTTCAATGAGCAGTTCTTC
V: TRBV10-1
J: TRBJ2-1
size: few
D: TRBD2

CDR3: CASSNGLGYTF
DNA: TGTGCCAGCAGTAACGGACTGGGCTACACCTTC
V: TRBV28
J: TRBJ1-2
size: few
D: -

CDR3: CASSHIMNEQYF
DNA: TGTGCCAGCAGTCATATTATGAACGAGCAGTACTTC
V: TRBV6-6
J: TRBJ2-7
size: -
D: -

CDR3: CASSDTGGAGETQYF
DNA: TGTGCCAGCAGTGACACAGGGGGCGCGGGGGAGACCCAGTACTTC
V: TRBV25-1
J: TRBJ2-5
size: -
D: TRBD1

CDR3: CASSLRLTSGGPGGETQYF
DNA: TGTGCCAGCAGCTTACGTTTGACTAGCGGGGGGCCCGGAGGAGAGACCCAGTACTTC
V: TRBV13
J: TRBJ2-5
size: -
D: TRBD2

CDR3: CSVVDPGHRGAVF
DNA: TGCAGCGTAGTGGACCCAGGTCACCGGGGAGCTGTTTTT
V: TRBV29-1
J: TRBJ2-2
size: few
D: -

CDR3: CASSPRRGETQYF
DNA: TGTGCCAGTAGTCCGCGCCGAGGAGAGACCCAGTACTTC
V: TRBV19
J: TRBJ2-5
size: -
D: -

CDR3: CASSQEPGLAETTYEQYF
DNA: TGTGCCAGCAGCCAAGAACCGGGACTAGCGGAGACTACCTACGAGCAGTACTTC
V: TRBV4-2
J: TRBJ2-7
size: -
D: TRBD2

CDR3: CASSSSGTGGYEQYF
DNA: TGTGCCAGTAGTAGCTCCGGGACAGGGGGCTACGAGCAGTACTTC
V: TRBV19
J: TRBJ2-7
size: few
D: TRBD1

CDR3: CASSYATGGGETQYF
DNA: TGTGCCAGCAGTTACGCTACAGGGGGCGGAGAGACCCAGTACTTC
V: TRBV6-6
J: TRBJ2-5
size: -
D: TRBD1

CDR3: CASSLDRRSTNEKLFF
DNA: TGTGCCAGCAGCCTGGACAGGCGGTCAACTAATGAAAAACTGTTTTTT
V: TRBV5-4
J: TRBJ1-4
size: -
D: TRBD1

CDR3: CASSDTTGVSAFF
DNA: TGTGCCAGCAGTGATACAACAGGGGTGAGCGCTTTCTTT
V: TRBV6-5
J: TRBJ1-1
size: -
D: TRBD1

CDR3: CSATPAYEQYF
DNA: TGCAGTGCAACACCCGCCTACGAGCAGTACTTC
V: TRBV20-1
J: TRBJ2-7
size: -
D: -

CDR3: CATAPNAGDPEAFF
DNA: TGTGCCACCGCGCCTAATGCAGGGGATCCTGAAGCTTTCTTT
V: TRBV15
J: TRBJ1-1
size: -
D: -

CDR3: CASTPTGYSYNEQFF
DNA: TGTGCCAGCACCCCGACAGGCTACTCCTACAATGAGCAGTTCTTC
V: TRBV25-1
J: TRBJ2-1
size: once
D: -

CDR3: CASTSQGGLSQETQYF
DNA: TGTGCCAGCACGTCGCAAGGGGGTTTAAGCCAAGAGACCCAGTACTTC
V: TRBV5-4
J: TRBJ2-5
size: -
D: -

CDR3: CAWKAGVESYEQYF
DNA: TGTGCCTGGAAAGCGGGGGTTGAGTCCTACGAGCAGTACTTC
V: TRBV30
J: TRBJ2-7
size: -
D: TRBD2

CDR3: CASSLTENTEAFF
DNA: TGTGCCAGCAGCTTGACAGAGAACACTGAAGCTTTCTTT
V: TRBV11-2
J: TRBJ1-1
size: -
D: -

CDR3: CASSQGQGNSPLHF
DNA: TGCGCCAGCAGCCAGGGACAGGGAAATTCACCCCTCCACTTT
V: TRBV5-1
J: TRBJ1-6
size: -
D: TRBD1

CDR3: CASSSLNTGELFF
DNA: TGTGCCAGCAGTTCTCTCAACACCGGGGAGCTGTTTTTT
V: TRBV7-9
J: TRBJ2-2
size: -
D: -

CDR3: CASSRQGAGSPLHF
DNA: TGTGCCAGCAGTCGACAGGGGGCAGGTTCACCCCTCCACTTT
V: TRBV6-5
J: TRBJ1-6
size: -
D: TRBD1

CDR3: CTSSRAGTGKNIQYF
DNA: TGTACCAGCAGCCGGGCCGGGACAGGGAAAAACATTCAGTACTTC
V: TRBV7-2
J: TRBJ2-4
size: -
D: TRBD1

CDR3: CASSSAAGPTDTQYF
DNA: TGTGCCAGCAGCAGTGCGGCGGGACCCACAGATACGCAGTATTTT
V: TRBV5-6
J: TRBJ2-3
size: -
D: -

CDR3: CASSGGPNTGELFF
DNA: TGCGCCAGCAGCGGAGGGCCAAACACCGGGGAGCTGTTTTTT
V: TRBV10-2
J: TRBJ2-2
size: -
D: -

CDR3: CASSSQGSPSNEQFF
DNA: TGTGCCAGCAGTTCACAGGGGTCCCCGTCCAATGAGCAGTTCTTC
V: TRBV27
J: TRBJ2-1
size: -
D: TRBD1